Listed here are 27 T cell receptor beta chains from one sample, sequenced in a study of OX40 agonist ivuxolimab in advanced cancers. Some clones are missing from TCRdb's copy, which holds only in-frame ones; the method was immunoSEQ multiplex PCR. This table has 60,000 to 70,000 clones, about 90% appearing once. The sequencing here drew on CD4+ or CD8+ T cells sorted from blood, taken in a trial of the OX40 agonist ivuxolimab. All receptors derive from an adult with an advanced solid tumor such as melanoma, head and neck, liver or kidney cancer.

This rearrangement joins TRBV9 to TRBJ2-3; no definite D call. The V and J ends lost 2 bases and 1 base respectively, with 5 bases between them. Germline CDR1 SGDLS, CDR2 YYNGEE. This CDR3 contains 13 residues. The DNA of the CDR3 is TGTGCCAGCAGCGTTCCCGGCACAGATACGCAGTATTTT. Encoded protein: CASSVPGTDTQYF. Complete variable domain (other parts from reference TRBV9 and TRBJ2-3): DSGVTQTPKHLITATGQRVTLRCSPRSGDLSVYWYQQSLDQGLQFLIQYYNGEERAKGNILERFSAQQFPDLHSELNLSSLELGDSALYFCASSVPGTDTQYFGPGTRLTVL.

J is TRBJ2-5 and V is TRBV7-8, with 7 bases identical to TRBD1. Germline CDR1 reads SGHVS; CDR2 reads FQNEAQ. This CDR3 spans 15 amino acids. V lost 7 bases and J lost 6; bases outside the gene matches: 14. The chain's CDR3 is CASTTQQGEKKTQYF. In DNA form, the CDR3 reads TGTGCCAGCACCACTCAGCAGGGGGAGAAAAAGACCCAGTACTTC.

This clone has more than one count but fewer than ten. The V and J genes are TRBV7-2 and TRBJ2-7; no definite D call. The germline V gene has CDR1 SGHTA and CDR2 FQGNSA. The CDR3 extends over 13 amino acids. Trimming removed 2 bases from V and 4 bases from J, with 9 bases in between. The CDR3 protein is CASSLFRLYEQYF. CDR3 bases: TGTGCCAGCAGCTTATTCCGGCTATACGAGCAGTACTTC.

The rearrangement joins TRBV2 to TRBJ2-2; TRBD2 is a possible D gene (6 bases). Germline V gives CDR1 SNHLY, CDR2 FYNNEI. The CDR3 is 15 amino acids. V was shortened by 2 bases and J by 4 bases, with 11 bases between the two germline ends. Here the CDR3 reads CASSERVSGTGELFF. The CDR3 DNA reads as TGTGCCAGCAGTGAAAGGGTTAGCGGCACCGGGGAGCTGTTTTTT. The whole variable domain, remainder taken from reference TRBV2 and TRBJ2-2, is EPEVTQTPSHQVTQMGQEVILRCVPISNHLYFYWYRQILGQKVEFLVSFYNNEISEKSEIFDDQFSVERPDGSNFTLKIRSTKLEDSAMYFCASSERVSGTGELFFGEGSRLTVL.

The chain uses TRBV13 and TRBJ1-2; TRBD1 agrees at 12 bases. CDR3 length equals 14 residues. V lost 0 bases, J lost 9 bases, and 2 bases stayed unmatched. Germline CDR1 reads PRHDT; CDR2 reads FYEKMQ (reference sequence). CDR3 region: CASSLGGTGGRYTF. CDR3 coding DNA: TGTGCCAGCAGCTTAGGCGGGACAGGGGGCCGCTACACCTTC.

This clone appeared a single time. The genes are TRBV30 and TRBJ1-1; 12 bases match TRBD1. The CDR3 consists of 13 residues. The germline CDR1 and CDR2 sequences are GTSNPN and SVGIG (reference sequence). Trimming cost V 5 bases and J 4 bases; bases outside gene matches: 2. The CDR3 protein is CAWGTGGVTEAFF. The CDR3 bases are TGTGCCTGGGGGACAGGGGGCGTCACTGAAGCTTTCTTT.

This sequence joins TRBV7-9 and TRBJ2-7, with a weak D call TRBD2 (7 bases). This CDR3 is 15 amino acids long. Germline CDR1 SEHNR, CDR2 FQNEAQ (reference sequence). V lost 1 base and J lost 0, with 10 bases in between. CDR3 in DNA: TGTGCCAGCAGCTTAGAGGGGGGGCCCTCCTACGAGCAGTACTTC. Its translation: CASSLEGGPSYEQYF.

The chain recombines TRBV2 with TRBJ1-1, with 7 nucleotides matching TRBD1. Germline CDR1 reads SNHLY; CDR2 reads FYNNEI. V was clipped by 11 bases and J by 0 bases; unmatched bases: 6. This CDR3 is built from 13 residues. The chain's CDR3 is CASQGTMNTEAFF. As DNA, the CDR3 is TGTGCCTCACAGGGGACGATGAACACTGAAGCTTTCTTT.

This clone was counted a single time. V and J are TRBV5-8 and TRBJ2-3, with a possible D match to TRBD2 (7 bases). CDR3 length: 14 residues. Trimming stripped 6 bases from V and 2 bases from J, with 13 bases between. Germline V gives CDR1 SGHTS, CDR2 YDEGEE. CDR3 amino acids: CASTGRGPTDTQYF. The CDR3 DNA is TGTGCCAGCACCGGGCGGGGGCCCACAGATACGCAGTATTTT.

The chain links TRBV27 to TRBJ2-5; D may be TRBD1 (6 bases). Per the germline V gene, CDR1 is MNHEY and CDR2 is SMNVEV (reference sequence). The CDR3 spans 12 residues. V lost 5 bases and J lost 5, with 9 bases in between. The chain's CDR3 is CASSPQGETQYF. DNA for the CDR3: TGTGCCAGCAGTCCCCAGGGGGAGACCCAGTACTTC.

V is TRBV7-9 and J is TRBJ1-3; a weak D match, TRBD1 (5 bases). The CDR3 runs to 12 residues. CDR1 and CDR2 (germline): SEHNR, FQNEAQ (reference sequence). Trimming left V 5 bases short and J 8 bases short, with 10 bases between. The CDR3 is CASSTTGDTIYF. In nucleotides, the CDR3 is TGTGCCAGCAGCACCACGGGGGACACCATATATTTT.

The chain employs TRBV7-9 and TRBJ1-4; D is perhaps TRBD1 (5 bases). The CDR3 contains 12 residues. Trimming removed 10 bases from V and 7 bases from J, with 13 bases in between. Germline loops: CDR1 SEHNR, CDR2 FQNEAQ (reference sequence). The CDR3 DNA reads TGTGCCATCTCAGGGACGGCTGAAAAACTGTTTTTT. This codes for CAISGTAEKLFF.

This clone was seen only once. J is TRBJ2-6 and V is TRBV19; D is possibly TRBD2 (6 bases). Germline CDR1 is LNHDA and CDR2 is SQIVND (reference sequence). The CDR3 has 17 residues. The V end lost 3 bases, the J end lost 2 bases, and 14 bases lay between the germline ends. The CDR3 protein is CASSIIRGTAGANVLTF. CDR3 nucleotide sequence: TGTGCCAGTAGTATTATCCGGGGGACGGCTGGGGCCAACGTCCTGACTTTC.

The chain uses TRBV7-3 and TRBJ1-2; no firm D call. The CDR3 contains 13 residues. Trimming took off 2 bases at V and 5 bases at J, with 9 bases between the two ends. CDR1 is SGHTA, CDR2 FQGTGA, per germline. The CDR3, as DNA: TGTGCCAGCAGCTTAGGACCCGAATATGGCTACACCTTC. It codes for CASSLGPEYGYTF.

The chain links TRBV7-9 to TRBJ1-1, with a possible D match to TRBD1 (6 bases). The CDR3 sequence is 15 residues long. The germline gives CDR1 SEHNR, CDR2 FQNEAQ (reference sequence). V lost 1 base to trimming and J lost 2 bases, with 11 bases between them. The CDR3 sequence is CASSLEGTLNTEAFF. In DNA form, the CDR3 reads TGTGCCAGCAGCTTAGAGGGGACACTCAACACTGAAGCTTTCTTT.

The gene calls are TRBV30 and TRBJ2-5; 9 bases match TRBD1. In germline, CDR1 is GTSNPN, CDR2 SVGIG (reference sequence). V lost 5 bases to trimming and J lost 5 bases; unmatched junction nucleotides: 6. The CDR3 is made up of 13 amino acids. The CDR3 coding sequence is TGTGCCTGGGTACAGGGGGCGGGGGAGACCCAGTACTTC. Protein product: CAWVQGAGETQYF.

The chain links TRBV6-6 to TRBJ2-7; D remains ambiguous. The ends were cut back, 3 bases at V and 3 bases at J, with 9 bases in the middle. The CDR3 loop spans 13 amino acids. Per the germline V gene, CDR1 is MNHNY and CDR2 is SVGAGI (reference sequence). This CDR3 is CASSYSPNYEQYF. The CDR3 DNA is TGTGCCAGCAGTTATTCCCCAAACTACGAGCAGTACTTC.

V and J are TRBV5-1 and TRBJ2-3; tentative D call: TRBD2 (5 bases). The germline V gene has CDR1 SGHRS and CDR2 YFSETQ. V was cut by 1 base and J by 7 bases, with 13 bases left in between. This CDR3 region has 14 residues. The CDR3 nucleotides are TGCGCCAGCAGCTTGACTACTCCGGGGAATACGCAGTATTTT. Translating it yields CASSLTTPGNTQYF.

The J gene is TRBJ2-7, the V gene TRBV18; 7 nucleotides align to TRBD1. The CDR3 sequence is 14 residues long. J gave up 3 bases and V 4 bases, and 6 bases lay outside the gene matches. The germline V gene has CDR1 KGHSH and CDR2 LQKENI. The CDR3 loop is CASSLTGVNYEQYF. CDR3 coding DNA: TGTGCCAGCTCACTAACAGGGGTGAACTACGAGCAGTACTTC.

The chain links TRBV29-1 to TRBJ1-2; D is ambiguous. Deletions cut 1 base from V and 3 bases from J, with 6 bases between. There are 12 residues in the CDR3. Germline V gene lookup returns CDR1 SQVTM and CDR2 ANQGSEA. CDR3 nucleotides: TGCAGCGTTGAAGGGGTAGACTATGGCTACACCTTC. Residues: CSVEGVDYGYTF.

The V and J genes are TRBV5-4 and TRBJ2-1; no reliable D call. V was pared by 4 bases and J by 5 bases, with 7 bases between. The CDR3 contains 12 residues. From germline, CDR1 is SGHNT and CDR2 YYREEE (reference sequence). The CDR3 here is CASSGLNNEQFF. The CDR3 nucleotides are TGTGCCAGCAGCGGCCTTAACAATGAGCAGTTCTTC.

This sequence joins TRBV19 and TRBJ1-1; D may be TRBD1 (5 bases). The germline gives CDR1 LNHDA, CDR2 SQIVND (reference sequence). The CDR3 has 14 amino acids. V was trimmed by 2 bases and J by 5 bases, leaving 12 bases between them. The CDR3 reads CASSITGLRTEAFF. In DNA, the CDR3 is TGTGCCAGTAGTATAACGGGGCTAAGGACTGAAGCTTTCTTT.

J is TRBJ2-7 and V is TRBV19; 7 bases align to TRBD2. This CDR3 spans 15 amino acids. Germline-derived CDR1 and CDR2 are LNHDA and SQIVND (reference sequence). With V trimmed by 6 bases and J by 2 bases, 10 bases remained unmatched. The CDR3 bases are TGTGCCAGTAGCGCTCCCTCTGCGGGAGCCTACGAGCAGTACTTC. Its protein product is CASSAPSAGAYEQYF.

The chain has TRBV28 and TRBJ2-7; D perhaps matches TRBD1 (6 bases). V was clipped by 0 bases and J by 5 bases, with 11 bases between them. The CDR3 consists of 14 residues. CDR1 is MDHEN, CDR2 SYDVKM, per germline. DNA of the CDR3: TGTGCCAGCAGTTTATGGCAGGGGTCTCACGAGCAGTACTTC. Translated: CASSLWQGSHEQYF. Variable domain in full (rest from reference TRBV28 and TRBJ2-7): DVKVTQSSRYLVKRTGEKVFLECVQDMDHENMFWYRQDPGLGLRLIYFSYDVKMKEKGDIPEGYSVSREKKERFSLILESASTNQTSMYLCASSLWQGSHEQYFGPGTRLTVT.

The chain links TRBV6-6 to TRBJ2-7, with D perhaps TRBD2 (5 bases). CDR1 MNHNY and CDR2 SVGAGI come from the germline V gene (reference sequence). The V end was cut by 0 bases, the J end by 1 base, with 10 bases between. The length of the CDR3 is 15 residues. CDR3 residues: CASSYSRANSYEQYF. The DNA of the CDR3 is TGTGCCAGCAGTTACTCGAGGGCAAATTCCTACGAGCAGTACTTC.

This clone was recorded only once. This chain's CDR3 is CASTGTRTYEQYF. CDR3 sequence (DNA): TGTGCCAGTACCGGGACAAGGACCTACGAGCAGTACTTC. This chain links TRBV7-9 with TRBJ2-7, with D possibly TRBD1 on 6 matching bases. CDR3 length equals 13 residues. CDR1 SEHNR and CDR2 FQNEAQ come from the germline V gene (reference sequence). V gave up 9 bases and J gave up 2 bases, with 14 bases separating them.

The V call is TRBV6-5, the J call TRBJ2-7; D possibly matches TRBD1 or TRBD2 (6 bases each). V was trimmed by 7 bases and J by 2 bases, leaving 12 bases between them. Germline V CDR1 and CDR2: MNHEY, SVGAGI. This CDR3 has 13 residues. CDR3: CASTRRGPYEQYF. CDR3 nucleotide sequence: TGTGCCAGCACCCGCCGGGGGCCCTACGAGCAGTACTTC.